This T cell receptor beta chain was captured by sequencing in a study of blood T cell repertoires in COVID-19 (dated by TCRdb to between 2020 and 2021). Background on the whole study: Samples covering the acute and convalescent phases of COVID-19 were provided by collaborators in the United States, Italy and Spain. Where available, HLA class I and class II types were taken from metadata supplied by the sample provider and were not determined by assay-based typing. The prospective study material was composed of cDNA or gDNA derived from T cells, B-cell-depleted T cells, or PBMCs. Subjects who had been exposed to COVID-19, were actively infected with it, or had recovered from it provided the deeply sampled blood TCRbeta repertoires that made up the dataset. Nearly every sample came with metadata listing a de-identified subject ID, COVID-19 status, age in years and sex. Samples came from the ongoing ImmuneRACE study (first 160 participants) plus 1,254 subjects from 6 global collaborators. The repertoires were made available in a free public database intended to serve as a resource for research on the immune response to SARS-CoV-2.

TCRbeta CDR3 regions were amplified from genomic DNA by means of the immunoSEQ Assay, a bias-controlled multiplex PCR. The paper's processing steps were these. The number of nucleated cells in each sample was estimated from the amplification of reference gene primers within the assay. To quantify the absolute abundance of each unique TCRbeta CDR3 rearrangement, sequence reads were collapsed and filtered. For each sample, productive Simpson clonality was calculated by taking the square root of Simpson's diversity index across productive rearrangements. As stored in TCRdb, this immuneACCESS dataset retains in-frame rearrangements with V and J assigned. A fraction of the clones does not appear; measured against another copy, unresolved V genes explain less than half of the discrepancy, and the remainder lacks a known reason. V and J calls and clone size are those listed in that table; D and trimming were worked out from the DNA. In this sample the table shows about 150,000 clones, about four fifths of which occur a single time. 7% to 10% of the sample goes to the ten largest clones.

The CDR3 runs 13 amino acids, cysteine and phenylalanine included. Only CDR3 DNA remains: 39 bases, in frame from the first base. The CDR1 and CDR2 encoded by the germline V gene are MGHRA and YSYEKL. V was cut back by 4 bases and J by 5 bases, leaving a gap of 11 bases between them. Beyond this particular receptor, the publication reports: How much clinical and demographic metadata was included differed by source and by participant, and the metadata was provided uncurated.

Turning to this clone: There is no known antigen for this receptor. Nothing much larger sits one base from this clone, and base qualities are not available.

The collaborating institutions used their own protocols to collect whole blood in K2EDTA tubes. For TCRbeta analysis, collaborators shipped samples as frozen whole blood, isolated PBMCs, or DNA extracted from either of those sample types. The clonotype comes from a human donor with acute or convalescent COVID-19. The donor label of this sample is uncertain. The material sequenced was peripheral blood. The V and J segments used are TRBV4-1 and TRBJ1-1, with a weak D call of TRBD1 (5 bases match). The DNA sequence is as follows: TGCGCCAGCAGCCCGACGGGGGGGACTGAAGCTTTCTTT. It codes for CASSPTGGTEAFF.